The source of this T cell receptor (beta chain) is a study of T cell responses to AZD1222 COVID-19 vaccine. Study-wide points: Only a handful of individuals given AZD1222 were seropositive at baseline.

The data were produced by immunoSEQ multiplex PCR, yet TCRdb's version contains in-frame clones alone and is incomplete. The table includes 80,000 to 90,000 clones, 85% to 90% detected once. This clone occurred a few times. Its antigen is still unknown. Germline V gene data show CDR1 as SGDLS and CDR2 as YYNGEE. The V gene lost 4 bases and the J gene lost 4 bases, with 17 bases spanning the gap. The CDR3 is made up of 16 amino acids. This specimen was peripheral blood, taken on day 0 of MenACWY control vaccination. J is TRBJ1-4 and V is TRBV9, with D possibly TRBD1 on 5 matching bases. The clonotype originates from an adult in good health. The CDR3 DNA reads as TGTGCCAGCAGCCCCCACCTGGGGCGGGGTAATGAAAAACTGTTTTTT. Translating it yields CASSPHLGRGNEKLFF. Combining the CDR3 with reference TRBV9 and TRBJ1-4 gives the whole variable domain DSGVTQTPKHLITATGQRVTLRCSPRSGDLSVYWYQQSLDQGLQFLIQYYNGEERAKGNILERFSAQQFPDLHSELNLSSLELGDSALYFCASSPHLGRGNEKLFFGSGTQLSVL.